This T cell receptor beta chain was captured in a study of CD4+ T cells in melanoma. Findings of the study overall: Diverse differentiation states were reported for melanoma neoantigen-specific CD4+ T cells. A reported correlation linked neoantigen-specific CD4+ T cells to CD8+, macrophage and B cell function.

On this clone itself: The antigen remains undetermined. A read error may account for a junction end that differs from germline.

The CDR3 is 14 residues long. Per the germline V gene, CDR1 is LGHNA and CDR2 is YNFKEQ. Sequenced by immunoSEQ multiplex PCR; TCRdb stores in-frame clones only, minus some. The sample shows approximately 47,000 clones, roughly 87% of them seen only once. The origin of this receptor is a human donor with melanoma. The chain recombines TRBV4-2 with TRBJ1-6, with 8 bases that match TRBD1. Input material: peripheral blood. CDR3 amino acids: CTSSVDRGNSPLHF. CDR3 DNA: TGTACCAGCAGCGTCGACAGGGGAAATTCACCCCTCCACTTT.